This TCR beta chain was recorded in a study of T cells in tuberculosis. Clones were sequenced by immunoSEQ multiplex PCR, and TCRdb holds only the in-frame ones, with some missing. The data hold fewer than 55,000 clones, with roughly 96% observed a single time. The CDR3 has 14 residues. The germline gives CDR1 MNHEY, CDR2 SVGAGI. V lost 8 bases, J lost 1 base, and 13 bases lay in between. The sequencing input was PBMCs. The sequence came from a donor aged 10-29 years with latent tuberculosis or without tuberculosis infection. The rearrangement joins TRBV6-5 to TRBJ2-3, with a weak D call TRBD2 (5 bases). The CDR3 sequence: CASRSTAGTDTQYF. CDR3 DNA: TGTGCCAGCCGAAGCACAGCGGGCACAGATACGCAGTATTTT.